This record concerns one TCR beta chain sequence. Original processing methods: Reference gene primer amplification in the assay estimated nucleated cell counts. Assay used: immunoSEQ multiplex PCR; TCRdb lists only in-frame clones, some missing. That table gives V, J and clone size, and the DNA gave D and trimming. The sample holds 200,000 to 300,000 clones, roughly 83% seen once. This sample is drawn from a study of blood T cell repertoires in COVID-19. Study as a whole: Material from acute and convalescent COVID-19 was sourced from the United States, Italy and Spain. The cDNA or gDNA used as material had been derived from T cells, B-cell-depleted T cells, or PBMCs.

CDR1 SEHNR and CDR2 FQNEAQ come from the germline V gene (reference sequence). V lost 1 base and J lost 10; bases outside the gene matches: 9. The length of the CDR3 is 15 residues. This chain uses TRBV7-9 with TRBJ2-7; 11 bases are shared with TRBD2. The specimen sequenced was peripheral blood. This receptor was identified in a man older than 75 with acute or convalescent COVID-19. The CDR3 spells CASSLDLPSGGTQYF. The CDR3 DNA sequence: TGTGCCAGCAGCTTAGACTTGCCTAGCGGGGGGACACAGTACTTC.